What follows are 7 T cell receptor beta chains derived from one specimen sequenced in a study of cytomegalovirus exposure and HLA in healthy donors. Some clones are missing from TCRdb's copy, which holds only in-frame ones; the method was immunoSEQ multiplex PCR. Altogether around 130,000 clones are present, roughly nine tenths being singletons, with the ten largest covering about 3.5%. Sequencing was done on a sample of PBMCs. These receptors all come from a man aged 25 to 45 in good health and CMV-seronegative.

The count of this clone is one. The chain combines TRBV4-2 with TRBJ1-5; no definite D call. Trimming left V 0 bases short and J 4 bases short, with 4 bases between. Germline loops: CDR1 LGHNA, CDR2 YNFKEQ. This CDR3 region has 13 residues. The CDR3 coding sequence is TGTGCCAGCAGCCAAGAACAGAATCAGCCCCAGCATTTT. Protein: CASSQEQNQPQHF.

This clone has a handful of counts. J is TRBJ1-6 and V is TRBV6-1; D might be TRBD1 (5 bases). This CDR3 contains 14 residues. The V end was cut by 8 bases, the J end by 9 bases, with 17 bases between. CDR1 and CDR2 from the germline V gene are MNHNS and SASEGT. The CDR3 bases are TGTGCCAGCCGTTTACCAGGGACTTTTTCACCCCTCCACTTT. Its protein product is CASRLPGTFSPLHF.

This chain joins TRBV19 and TRBJ2-7; perhaps TRBD2 as D (6 bases). Trimming pared 5 bases from V and 4 bases from J, leaving 15 bases between. The length of the CDR3 is 14 residues. Per germline, CDR1 LNHDA and CDR2 SQIVND (reference sequence). CDR3 amino acids: CASSPVGGAYEQYF. The CDR3 DNA sequence: TGTGCCAGTAGTCCTGTGGGGGGTGCTTACGAGCAGTACTTC.

CDR3: CASTETGSRVGETQYF. CDR3 DNA: TGTGCCAGTACCGAAACAGGGTCACGGGTAGGAGAGACCCAGTACTTC. The chain uses TRBV19 and TRBJ2-5; weak D call: TRBD1 (6 bases). The germline V gene encodes CDR1 LNHDA and CDR2 SQIVND (reference sequence). Trimming shortened V by 7 bases and J by 4 bases, and 22 bases separated the two germline ends. The CDR3 extends over 16 amino acids. The full variable domain, its missing parts supplied by reference TRBV19 and TRBJ2-5, is DGGITQSPKYLFRKEGQNVTLSCEQNLNHDAMYWYRQDPGQGLRLIYYSQIVNDFQKGDIAEGYSVSREKKESFPLTVTSAQKNPTAFYLCASTETGSRVGETQYFGPGTRLLVL.

The chain joins TRBV5-1 to TRBJ1-5; D not certain. Deletions cut 2 bases from V and 7 bases from J, with 13 bases between. Germline V CDR1 and CDR2: SGHRS, YFSETQ. The CDR3 length is 14 residues. CDR3 DNA sequence: TGCGCCAGCAGCTTCGACATGGCCGGCCAGCCCCAGCATTTT. Translating gives CASSFDMAGQPQHF.

The J gene is TRBJ1-6, the V gene TRBV14, with D possibly TRBD1 on 5 matching bases. V lost 4 bases and J 7 bases, leaving 11 bases between the germline ends. The CDR3 runs to 14 residues. Per germline, CDR1 SGHDN and CDR2 FVKESK. CDR3: CASSRQNYNSPLHF. In DNA, the CDR3 is TGTGCCAGCAGCCGACAGAACTACAATTCACCCCTCCACTTT.

This chain connects TRBV13 to TRBJ2-3; the match to TRBD2 covers 9 bases. The CDR3 is 16 residues long. The J segment lost 5 bases and the V segment lost 5 bases, leaving 11 bases of the junction unmatched. Germline CDR1 PRHDT, CDR2 FYEKMQ (reference sequence). The CDR3 coding sequence is TGTGCCAGCAGCGTTAGCGGGGGAGGCTTGGTAGATACGCAGTATTTT. This encodes CASSVSGGGLVDTQYF.